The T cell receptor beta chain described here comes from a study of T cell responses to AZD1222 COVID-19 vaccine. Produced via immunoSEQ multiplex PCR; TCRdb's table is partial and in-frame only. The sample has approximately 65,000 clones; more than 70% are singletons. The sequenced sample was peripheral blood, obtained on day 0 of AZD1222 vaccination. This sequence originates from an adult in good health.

In DNA, the CDR3 is TGTGCCAGCAACCCCGGGACAGGGCTCTACGAGCAGTACTTC. Protein product: CASNPGTGLYEQYF. V and J are TRBV11-2 and TRBJ2-7; TRBD1 agrees at 9 bases. CDR3 size: 14 residues. The trim removed 7 bases at V and 3 bases at J, leaving 7 bases unmatched. Germline V lookup: CDR1 SGHAT, CDR2 FQNNGV.